This T cell receptor beta chain stems from a study of shared clonotypes between healthy human individuals. Study-wide points: Genetic and exposure-history diversity was limited by the small donor number. The four-donor shared clonotypes exceeded non-shared clonotypes in generation probability, with non-shared ones scoring lower. Tissue TCR repertoires likely differ from these blood-only repertoires.

Naive CD8 populations comprised CD45RO-negative cells positively selected for CCR7, excluding terminally differentiated effector memory CD45RA+ cells. From germline, CDR1 is MGHRA and CDR2 YSYEKL. The CDR3 is 15 amino acids. V lost 3 bases, J lost 2 bases, and 13 bases lay in between. Notes on this clone: What it binds is not known.

The input for sorted-subset replicate PCRs was 200 to 250 ng DNA, around 30,000 T cell genomes. Measured with immunoSEQ multiplex PCR; TCRdb has only the in-frame clones, and not every one. The data hold 1.5 million to 2.5 million clones, with about 95% observed a single time. The origin of this receptor is a young man in good health. The sample taken for sequencing was naive CD8+ T cells sorted from blood. This chain connects TRBV4-1 to TRBJ1-1; D perhaps matches TRBD1 (6 bases). The chain's CDR3 is CASSQIGQLNTEAFF. The CDR3 coding sequence is TGCGCCAGCAGCCAGATCGGACAGCTTAACACTGAAGCTTTCTTT.